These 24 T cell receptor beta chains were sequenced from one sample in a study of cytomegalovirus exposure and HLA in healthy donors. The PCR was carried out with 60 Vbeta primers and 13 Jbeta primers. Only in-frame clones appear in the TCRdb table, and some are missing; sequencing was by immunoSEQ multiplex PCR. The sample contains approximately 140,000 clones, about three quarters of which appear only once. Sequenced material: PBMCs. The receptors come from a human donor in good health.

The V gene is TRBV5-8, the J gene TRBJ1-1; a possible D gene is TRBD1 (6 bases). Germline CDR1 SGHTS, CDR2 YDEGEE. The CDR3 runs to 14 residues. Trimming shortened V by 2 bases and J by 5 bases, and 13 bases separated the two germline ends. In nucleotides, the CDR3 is TGTGCCAGCAGCTTTCGGGGGGCCTTGACTGAAGCTTTCTTT. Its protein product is CASSFRGALTEAFF.

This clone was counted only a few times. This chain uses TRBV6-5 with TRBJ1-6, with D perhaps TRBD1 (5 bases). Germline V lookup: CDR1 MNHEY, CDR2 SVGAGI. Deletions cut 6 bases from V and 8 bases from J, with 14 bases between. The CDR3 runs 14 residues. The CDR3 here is CASRLRQGDSPLHF. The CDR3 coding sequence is TGTGCCAGCAGGCTAAGGCAGGGCGATTCACCCCTCCACTTT.

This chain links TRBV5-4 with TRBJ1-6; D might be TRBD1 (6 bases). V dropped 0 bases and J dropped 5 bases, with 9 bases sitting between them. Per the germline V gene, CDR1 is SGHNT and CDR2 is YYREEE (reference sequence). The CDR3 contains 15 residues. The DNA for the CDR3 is TGTGCCAGCAGCTTGGGGACAGACCATAATTCACCCCTCCACTTT. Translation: CASSLGTDHNSPLHF.

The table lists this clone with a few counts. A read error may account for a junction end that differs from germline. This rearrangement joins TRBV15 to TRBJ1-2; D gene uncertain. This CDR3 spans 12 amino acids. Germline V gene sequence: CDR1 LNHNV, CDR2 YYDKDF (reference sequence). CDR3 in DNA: TGTGCCACCAGCAGGATGGCCGGGCCCGGACTCTTC. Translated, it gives CATSRMAGPGLF.

The CDR3 reads CASTASGGYEQYF. Here the CDR3 DNA reads TGTGCCAGCACCGCCTCGGGAGGGTACGAGCAGTACTTC. The chain carries TRBV7-8 and TRBJ2-7; 8 nucleotides line up with TRBD2. The CDR3 is made up of 13 amino acids. Germline assignment: CDR1 SGHVS and CDR2 FQNEAQ. The V gene end was trimmed by 7 bases and the J gene end by 4 bases; junction bases not matched to a gene: 6.

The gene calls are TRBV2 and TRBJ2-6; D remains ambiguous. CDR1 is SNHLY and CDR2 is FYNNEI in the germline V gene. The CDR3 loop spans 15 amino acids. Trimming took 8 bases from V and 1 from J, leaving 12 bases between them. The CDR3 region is CASRSRKSGANVLTF. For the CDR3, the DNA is TGTGCCAGCCGGTCCAGGAAATCTGGGGCCAACGTCCTGACTTTC.

CDR3 in DNA: TGTGCCAGTAACGGGGGGGATGCAACTAATGAAAAACTGTTTTTT. Its translation: CASNGGDATNEKLFF. The chain recombines TRBV19 with TRBJ1-4; D perhaps matches TRBD1 (5 bases). The CDR3 covers 15 residues. V gave up 7 bases and J gave up 0 bases, with 12 bases separating them. Germline lookup yields CDR1 LNHDA and CDR2 SQIVND (reference sequence).

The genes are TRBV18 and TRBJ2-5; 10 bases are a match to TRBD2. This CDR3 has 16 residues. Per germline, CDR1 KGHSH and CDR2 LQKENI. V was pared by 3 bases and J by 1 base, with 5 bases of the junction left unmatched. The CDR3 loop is CASSPASGGFQETQYF. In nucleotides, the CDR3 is TGTGCCAGCTCACCGGCTAGCGGGGGCTTCCAAGAGACCCAGTACTTC.

The CDR3 region has the DNA TGTGCCAGCACTACTACGGGACTCAGCGACGAGCAGTACTTC. This codes for CASTTTGLSDEQYF. This chain links TRBV2 with TRBJ2-7; D might be TRBD2 (6 bases). V lost 7 bases, J lost 5 bases, and 18 bases lay in between. Per germline, CDR1 SNHLY and CDR2 FYNNEI. This CDR3 spans 14 amino acids.

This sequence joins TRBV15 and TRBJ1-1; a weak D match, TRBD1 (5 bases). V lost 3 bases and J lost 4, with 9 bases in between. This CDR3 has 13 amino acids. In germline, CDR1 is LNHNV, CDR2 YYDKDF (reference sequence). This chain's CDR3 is CATSSSGLTEAFF. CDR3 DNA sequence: TGTGCCACCAGCAGCTCAGGGCTCACTGAAGCTTTCTTT.

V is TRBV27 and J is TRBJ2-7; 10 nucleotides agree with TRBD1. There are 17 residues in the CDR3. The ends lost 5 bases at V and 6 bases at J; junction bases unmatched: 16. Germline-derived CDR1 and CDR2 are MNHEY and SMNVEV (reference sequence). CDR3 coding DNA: TGTGCCAGCAGTCCTATTGGTCGTGGATGGACAGGGGGCGAGCAGTACTTC. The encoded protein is CASSPIGRGWTGGEQYF.

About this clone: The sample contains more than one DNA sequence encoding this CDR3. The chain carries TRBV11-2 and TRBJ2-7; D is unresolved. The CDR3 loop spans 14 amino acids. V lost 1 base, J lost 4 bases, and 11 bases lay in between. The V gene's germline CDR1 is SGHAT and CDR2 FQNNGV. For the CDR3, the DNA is TGTGCCAGCAGCTTAGGTGCCAGATCGTACGAGCAGTACTTC. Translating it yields CASSLGARSYEQYF. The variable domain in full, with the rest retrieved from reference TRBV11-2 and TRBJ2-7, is EAGVAQSPRYKIIEKRQSVAFWCNPISGHATLYWYQQILGQGPKLLIQFQNNGVVDDSQLPKDRFSAERLKGVDSTLKIQPAKLEDSAVYLCASSLGARSYEQYFGPGTRLTVT.

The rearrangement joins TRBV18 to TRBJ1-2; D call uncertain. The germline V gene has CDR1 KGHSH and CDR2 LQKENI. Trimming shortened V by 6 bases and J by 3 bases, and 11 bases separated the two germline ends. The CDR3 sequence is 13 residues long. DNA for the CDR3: TGTGCCAGCTCGCCTAACGAGGACTATGGCTACACCTTC. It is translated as CASSPNEDYGYTF.

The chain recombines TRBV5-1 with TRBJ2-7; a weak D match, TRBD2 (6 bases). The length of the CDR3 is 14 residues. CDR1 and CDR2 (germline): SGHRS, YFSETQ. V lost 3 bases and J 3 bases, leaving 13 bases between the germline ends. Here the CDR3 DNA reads TGCGCCAGCAGCTGGGGGGATTCTGACTACGAGCAGTACTTC. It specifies CASSWGDSDYEQYF.

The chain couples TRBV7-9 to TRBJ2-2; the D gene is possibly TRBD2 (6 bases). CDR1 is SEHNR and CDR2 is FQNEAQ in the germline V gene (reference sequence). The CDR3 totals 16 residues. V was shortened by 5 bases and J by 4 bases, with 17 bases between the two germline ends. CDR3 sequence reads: CASSPPPSAVTGELFF. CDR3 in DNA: TGTGCCAGCAGCCCGCCCCCTAGCGCGGTCACCGGGGAGCTGTTTTTT.

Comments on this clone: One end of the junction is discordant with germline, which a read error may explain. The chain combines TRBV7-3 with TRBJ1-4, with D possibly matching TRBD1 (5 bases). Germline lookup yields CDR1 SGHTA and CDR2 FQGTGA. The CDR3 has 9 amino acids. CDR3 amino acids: CASSWGTSF. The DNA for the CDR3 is TGTGCCAGCAGCTGGGGCACCTCGTTT.

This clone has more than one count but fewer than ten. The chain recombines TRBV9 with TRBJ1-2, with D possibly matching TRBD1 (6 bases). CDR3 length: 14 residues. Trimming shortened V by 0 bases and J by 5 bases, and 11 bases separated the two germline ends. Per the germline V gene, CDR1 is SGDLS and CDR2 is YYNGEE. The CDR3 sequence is CASSVGQVGYGYTF. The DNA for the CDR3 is TGTGCCAGCAGCGTAGGACAGGTTGGGTATGGCTACACCTTC. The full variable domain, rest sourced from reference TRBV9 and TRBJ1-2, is DSGVTQTPKHLITATGQRVTLRCSPRSGDLSVYWYQQSLDQGLQFLIQYYNGEERAKGNILERFSAQQFPDLHSELNLSSLELGDSALYFCASSVGQVGYGYTFGSGTRLTVV.

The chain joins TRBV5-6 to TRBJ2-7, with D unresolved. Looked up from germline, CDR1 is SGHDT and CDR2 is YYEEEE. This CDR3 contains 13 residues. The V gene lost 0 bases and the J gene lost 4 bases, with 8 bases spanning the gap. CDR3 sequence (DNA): TGTGCCAGCAGCTTGGGCACCCAGTACGAGCAGTACTTC. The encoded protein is CASSLGTQYEQYF.

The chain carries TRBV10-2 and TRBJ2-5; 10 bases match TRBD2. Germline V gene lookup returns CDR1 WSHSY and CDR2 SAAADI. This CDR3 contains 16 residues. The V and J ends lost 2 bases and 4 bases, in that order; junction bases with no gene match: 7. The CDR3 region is CASSELAGVNLETQYF. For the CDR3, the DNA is TGCGCCAGCAGTGAGCTAGCGGGAGTCAATTTAGAGACCCAGTACTTC.

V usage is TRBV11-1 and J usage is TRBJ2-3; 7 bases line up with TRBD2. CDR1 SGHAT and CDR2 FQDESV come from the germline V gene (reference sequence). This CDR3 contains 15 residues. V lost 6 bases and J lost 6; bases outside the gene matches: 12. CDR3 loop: CASRTLPGGPDTQYF. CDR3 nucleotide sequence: TGTGCCAGCAGGACCCTACCGGGAGGCCCGGATACGCAGTATTTT.

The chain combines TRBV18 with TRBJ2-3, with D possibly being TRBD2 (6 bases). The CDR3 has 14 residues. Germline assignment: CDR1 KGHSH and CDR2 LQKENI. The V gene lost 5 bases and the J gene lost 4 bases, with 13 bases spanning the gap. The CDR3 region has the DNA TGTGCCAGCTCAGAGCGGGCCATCCCAGATACGCAGTATTTT. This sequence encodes CASSERAIPDTQYF.

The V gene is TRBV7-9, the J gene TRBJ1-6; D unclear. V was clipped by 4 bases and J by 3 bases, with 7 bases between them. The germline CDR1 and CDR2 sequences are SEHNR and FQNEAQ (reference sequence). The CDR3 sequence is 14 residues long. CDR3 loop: CASSSGSYNSPLHF. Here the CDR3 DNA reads TGTGCCAGCAGCTCCGGGAGCTATAATTCACCCCTCCACTTT. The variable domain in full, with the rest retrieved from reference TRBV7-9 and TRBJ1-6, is DTGVSQNPRHKITKRGQNVTFRCDPISEHNRLYWYRQTLGQGPEFLTYFQNEAQLEKSRLLSDRFSAERPKGSFSTLEIQRTEQGDSAMYLCASSSGSYNSPLHFGNGTRLTVT.

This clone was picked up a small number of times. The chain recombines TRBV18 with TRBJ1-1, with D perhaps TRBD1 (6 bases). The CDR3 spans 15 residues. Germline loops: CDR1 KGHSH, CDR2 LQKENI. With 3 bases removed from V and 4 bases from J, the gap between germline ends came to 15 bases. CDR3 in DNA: TGTGCCAGCTCACCTACGGGCGGGGGCGGCACTGAAGCTTTCTTT. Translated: CASSPTGGGGTEAFF.

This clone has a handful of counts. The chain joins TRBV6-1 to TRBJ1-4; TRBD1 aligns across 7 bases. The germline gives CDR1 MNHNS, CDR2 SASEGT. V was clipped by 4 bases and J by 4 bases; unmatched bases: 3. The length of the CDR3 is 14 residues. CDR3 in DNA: TGTGCCAGCAGTGTAGGGACAGATAATGAAAAACTGTTTTTT. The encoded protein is CASSVGTDNEKLFF.